This TCR beta chain was captured by sequencing in a study of shared clonotypes between healthy human individuals. The method was immunoSEQ multiplex PCR; TCRdb's version includes in-frame clones alone and lacks a portion of them. The top ten hold around 0.37% of the sample, which has approximately 2.5 million clones, over 85% seen once. The CDR3 is made up of 15 amino acids. Germline CDR1 SEHNR, CDR2 FQNEAQ (reference sequence). After removal of 2 bases from V and 3 bases from J, the junction contained 4 bases not matched to a gene. The sample taken for sequencing was naive CD4+ T cells from PBMCs. Subset described: CD45RA+ positively selected. The rearrangement uses TRBV7-9 and TRBJ2-3, with 8 bases fitting TRBD2. The TCR was taken from a man aged 18 to 30 in good health. Some clones in this sample may be carry-over from other donors' samples. CDR3 nucleotide sequence: TGTGCCAGCAGCTTAATAGCGGGGACTACAGATACGCAGTATTTT. It specifies CASSLIAGTTDTQYF.